The source of this T cell receptor beta chain is a study of blood T cell repertoires in COVID-19. Across the whole study: Material from acute and convalescent COVID-19 was sourced from the United States, Italy and Spain.

This clone has just a few counts. The germline V gene has CDR1 SGDLS and CDR2 YYNGEE. Trimming took 1 base from V and 6 from J; bases not matched to a gene: 2. The CDR3 sequence is 13 residues long. Authors' analysis steps: Reference gene primers were amplified, and this amplification served to estimate nucleated cell counts. Libraries were prepared by immunoSEQ multiplex PCR; TCRdb keeps only in-frame clonotypes and omits some of them. V and J calls and clone size come straight from that table; D and trimming were deduced from the DNA. Altogether about 54,000 clones are present, 90% being singletons, with the ten largest covering around 8.2%.

The J gene is TRBJ1-2, the V gene TRBV9; 8 bases agree with TRBD1. Material: peripheral blood. The clonotype originates from a woman in her forties with active COVID-19. For the CDR3, the DNA is TGTGCCAGCAGCGTACCGGGACAGGATGGCTACACCTTC. Amino acid sequence: CASSVPGQDGYTF.